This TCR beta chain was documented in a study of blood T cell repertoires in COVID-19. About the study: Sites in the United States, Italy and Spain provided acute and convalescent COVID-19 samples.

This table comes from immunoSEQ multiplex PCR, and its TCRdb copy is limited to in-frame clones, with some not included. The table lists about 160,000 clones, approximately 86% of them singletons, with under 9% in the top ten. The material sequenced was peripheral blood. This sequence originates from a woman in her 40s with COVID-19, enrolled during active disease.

CDR3 sequence: CASSLDILAFGSGEQFF. CDR3 sequence (DNA): TGCGCCAGCAGCTTGGACATACTAGCGTTTGGTAGTGGTGAGCAGTTCTTC. This chain joins TRBV5-1 and TRBJ2-1, with 7 bases lining up with TRBD2. The CDR3 is 17 residues long. Germline CDR1 and CDR2: SGHRS and YFSETQ. V dropped 0 bases and J dropped 9; count of bases not matched to a gene: 15.